These 10 T cell receptor beta chains came from one sample sequenced in a study of tumor and adjacent non-tumor tissue in lung cancer (dated 2018 in TCRdb). The protocol used for the library was multiplex PCR. TCRdb lists the instrument as Illumina HiSeq 2500. TCRbeta libraries were built by three rounds of nested PCR using primers (Table S4), following protocols modified from ARM-PCR. The public reads were run again by TCRdb, first through fastp at Q25 and then through MiXCR, and only productive beta chains were kept. Rows with one shared CDR3 protein collapse into an entry with the most common genes and DNA. The sample yields approximately 110,000 distinct CDR3 sequences; roughly 75% were counted once. The top ten hold under 45% of the sample. RNA was isolated from bulk unsorted tissue, and RNA quality was assessed with a NanoDrop ND-1000 and an Agilent 2100. Sequences were obtained from lung tumor tissue. Every receptor here comes from a woman in her sixties or seventies with non-small cell lung cancer.

For this clonotype: The junction and the germline gene differ at one end; a read error may be behind it. V is TRBV12-3 or TRBV12-4 and J is TRBJ2-3; possible D gene TRBD2, 5 bases. CDR3 size: 15 residues. DNA for the CDR3: TGTGCTAGCAGTTTGGAGGCGGCGGTTACAGATACGCTGTATTTT. Translated: CASSLEAAVTDTLYF.

On this clonotype itself: This sequence may be a read error, since a much larger clone differs from it by one base. The CDR3 reads CSANPGRGSGSTIYF. CDR3 DNA: TGCAGTGCTAATCCGGGCAGGGGATCCGGAAGCACCATATATTTT. The genes are TRBV20-1 and TRBJ1-3; tentative D call: TRBD1 (6 bases). The CDR3 runs 15 residues. Germline lookup yields CDR1 DFQATT and CDR2 SNEGSKA (reference sequence).

This clonotype was picked up one time. Compared with germline, one end of the junction differs, possibly owing to a read error. CDR3 in amino acids: CASSQDAPREGLHYGYTF. For the CDR3, the DNA is TGTGCCAGCAGCCAAGATGCCCCGCGTGAGGGGTTACACTATGGCTACACTTTC. The genes are TRBV4-2 and TRBJ1-2; tentatively, D is TRBD1 (5 bases). The CDR3 has 18 amino acids. CDR1 LGHNA and CDR2 YNFKEQ come from the germline V gene.

In the case of this clonotype: A clone one base away is much larger, so this may be a read error. CDR3 nucleotide sequence: TGTGCCACTTACAGGAATTCCTACGATCAGTACTTC. Its translation is CATYRNSYDQYF. V and J are TRBV28 and TRBJ2-7; a weak D match, TRBD1 (5 bases). The CDR3 has 12 residues. The V gene's germline CDR1 is MDHEN and CDR2 SYDVKM.

As for this clonotype: Compared with germline, one end of the junction differs, possibly owing to a read error. The chain combines TRBV11-2 with TRBJ2-5, with D perhaps TRBD1 (7 bases). The CDR3 is made up of 13 amino acids. Germline loops: CDR1 SGHAT, CDR2 FQNNGV. The CDR3: CASSFSRGETQYF. In DNA form, the CDR3 reads TGTGCCAGCAGCTTTAGCAGGGGGGAGACCCAGTACTTT.

Details on this clonotype: Germline and junction disagree at one end, which may indicate a read error. The chain recombines TRBV11-2 with TRBJ1-5; no firm D call. This CDR3 region has 15 residues. Per germline, CDR1 SGHAT and CDR2 FQNNGV. The CDR3 reads CASSLDPASNQPQHF. CDR3 DNA sequence: TGTGCCAGCAGCTTAGATCCAGCAAGTAATCAGCCCCAACATTTT.

About this clonotype: A read error may explain this, as a much larger clone is one base away. The CDR3 nucleotides are TGCAGCGTTGGCCTAGTGGGAGAGACCCAGTACTTC. Translating it yields CSVGLVGETQYF. V and J are TRBV29-1 and TRBJ2-5, with D unresolved. V was shortened by 4 bases and J by 4 bases, with 10 bases between the two germline ends. Germline V gene data show CDR1 as SQVTM and CDR2 as ANQGSEA. The CDR3 contains 12 residues.

The chain combines TRBV6-1 with TRBJ1-1; D may be TRBD1 (5 bases). V dropped 5 bases and J dropped 1 base, with 14 bases sitting between them. The CDR3 spans 15 residues. The V gene's germline CDR1 is MNHNS and CDR2 SASEGT. CDR3 in DNA: TGTGCCAGCAGTCCACTATATGGGGGGAACACTGAAGCTTTCTTT. Protein product: CASSPLYGGNTEAFF.

In this sample, this clonotype turned up a few times. This sequence may be a read error, since a much larger clone differs from it by one base. The rearrangement links TRBV20-1 to TRBJ2-2, with D perhaps matching TRBD2 (5 bases). The CDR3 sequence is 13 residues long. Germline V CDR1 and CDR2: DFQATT, SNEGSKA (reference sequence). Trimming stripped 7 bases from V and 2 bases from J, with 11 bases between. The CDR3: CSVRASNTGELFF. The CDR3 DNA is TGCAGTGTTAGGGCTAGCAACACCGGGGAGCTGTTTTTT.

The sample holds one count of this clonotype. The chain uses TRBV20-1 and TRBJ2-5; 7 bases are a match to TRBD2. The V segment lost 8 bases and the J segment 2 bases; nucleotides outside the gene matches: 8. The CDR3 extends over 13 amino acids. CDR1 DFQATT and CDR2 SNEGSKA come from the germline V gene (reference sequence). The CDR3 reads CSTLGLVQETQYF. CDR3 DNA sequence: TGCAGTACCCTCGGACTAGTTCAAGAGACCCAGTACTTC.